Below are 10 T cell receptor beta chains sequenced from a single sample in a study of control samples from healthy donors and cancer patients. Sequencing used immunoSEQ multiplex PCR; TCRdb keeps in-frame clones, though not all of them. The sample shows about 98,000 clones, roughly 83% of them seen only once. The sequenced sample was blood. These receptors came from a woman under 40 in good health.

This sequence joins TRBV7-3 and TRBJ1-1, with no clear D. The length of the CDR3 is 14 residues. Germline CDR1 reads SGHTA; CDR2 reads FQGTGA. Between the trimmed V and J ends, which lost 1 base and 1 base, there was a span of 7 bases. The CDR3 loop reads CASSLNGRNTEAFF. The CDR3 coding sequence is TGTGCCAGCAGCTTAAACGGCAGGAACACTGAAGCTTTCTTT.

The chain is built from TRBV10-2 and TRBJ1-2; no reliable D call. The V gene's germline CDR1 is WSHSY and CDR2 SAAADI. V lost 4 bases, J lost 4 bases, and 10 bases lay in between. The CDR3 runs 13 residues. The CDR3 here is CASSVVVSYGYTF. The CDR3 nucleotides read TGCGCCAGCAGTGTCGTAGTCTCCTATGGCTACACCTTC.

CDR3: CASSYYWGGKDEKLFF. As DNA, the CDR3 is TGTGCCAGCAGCTACTACTGGGGGGGTAAAGATGAAAAACTGTTTTTT. V is TRBV7-6 and J is TRBJ1-4; weak D call: TRBD1 (5 bases). The CDR3 length is 16 residues. V lost 4 bases to trimming and J lost 6 bases, with 18 bases between them. The germline gives CDR1 SGHVS, CDR2 FNYEAQ.

The gene calls are TRBV11-2 and TRBJ2-7; 8 nucleotides match TRBD2. The CDR3 is made up of 15 amino acids. In germline, CDR1 is SGHAT, CDR2 FQNNGV. After removal of 0 bases from V and 4 bases from J, the junction contained 5 bases not matched to a gene. CDR3 coding DNA: TGTGCCAGCAGCTTAGACGGGGGGGCTGTTTACGAGCAGTACTTC. This gives the protein CASSLDGGAVYEQYF.

The V call is TRBV5-1, the J call TRBJ2-7; D ambiguous. CDR1 is SGHRS, CDR2 YFSETQ, per germline. The CDR3 contains 15 residues. Trimming stripped 0 bases from V and 5 bases from J, with 15 bases between. The CDR3 loop is CASSLVLSGVHEQYF. In DNA form, the CDR3 reads TGCGCCAGCAGCTTGGTCCTAAGTGGAGTACACGAGCAGTACTTC.

The rearrangement joins TRBV29-1 to TRBJ2-2, with D uncertain. Per germline, CDR1 SQVTM and CDR2 ANQGSEA. The CDR3 has 12 residues. V lost 4 bases and J 5 bases, leaving 8 bases between the germline ends. The CDR3 is CSVVDGTGELFF. The CDR3 coding sequence is TGCAGCGTTGTAGATGGTACCGGGGAGCTGTTTTTT.

This clone has a handful of counts. The chain combines TRBV5-4 with TRBJ1-2; 7 bases agree with TRBD1. This CDR3 contains 15 residues. The J segment lost 1 base and the V segment lost 4 bases, leaving 7 bases of the junction unmatched. Germline V CDR1 and CDR2: SGHNT, YYREEE (reference sequence). The CDR3 DNA reads TGTGCCAGCAGCCACAGACAGGGAAGTAACTATGGCTACACCTTC. It translates to CASSHRQGSNYGYTF.

The V call is TRBV9, the J call TRBJ1-1; D is possibly TRBD1 (5 bases). CDR1 SGDLS and CDR2 YYNGEE come from the germline V gene. The CDR3 contains 13 residues. V shed 2 bases and J shed 11 bases, with 16 bases lying between them. The CDR3 DNA reads TGTGCCAGCAGCGTCGGGGGGGTGGAACGCGCTTTCTTT. Translated: CASSVGGVERAFF.

This chain links TRBV25-1 with TRBJ1-3; no clear D. Germline V gene lookup returns CDR1 MGHDK and CDR2 SYGVNS. This CDR3 spans 14 amino acids. With 3 bases removed from V and 0 bases from J, the gap between germline ends came to 6 bases. The CDR3 DNA reads TGTGCCAGCAGTGATTTCCTCTCTGGAAACACCATATATTTT. It is translated as CASSDFLSGNTIYF.

The chain recombines TRBV5-1 with TRBJ2-7; TRBD1 matches at 10 bases. Trimming at V came to 4 bases and at J to 2 bases, leaving 6 bases not matched to a gene. The CDR3 runs to 15 residues. CDR1 is SGHRS, CDR2 YFSETQ, per germline. CDR3 in DNA: TGCGCCAGCAGCCACGGACAGGGGGAAACCTACGAGCAGTACTTC. It is translated as CASSHGQGETYEQYF.